This entry lists 10 T cell receptor beta chains sequenced from one sample in a study of T cells after posttransplantation cyclophosphamide. Clones were read by immunoSEQ multiplex PCR, and TCRdb kept only the in-frame ones, dropping some. The profile shows 20,000 to 25,000 clones, approximately 71% of them singletons. The source material was memory CD4+ T cells sorted from PBMCs. These receptors all come from a woman aged 55-69 years in good health, CMV-negative, and a related stem cell transplant donor.

The chain recombines TRBV5-1 with TRBJ2-1, with TRBD2 matching over 7 bases. The V gene's germline CDR1 is SGHRS and CDR2 YFSETQ. The CDR3 contains 14 residues. Trimming removed 0 bases from V and 10 bases from J; junction bases left unmatched: 7. The CDR3 nucleotides read TGCGCCAGCAGCTTGGGCGGCGGGAGAGGCGAGCAGTTCTTC. This translates into CASSLGGGRGEQFF.

The V and J genes are TRBV5-4 and TRBJ2-7; possible D gene TRBD1, 6 bases. V dropped 1 base and J dropped 6 bases, with 11 bases sitting between them. Germline values: CDR1 SGHNT, CDR2 YYREEE (reference sequence). The CDR3 sequence is 13 residues long. Here the CDR3 DNA reads TGTGCCAGCAGCTTGTCAGGGGTAGGCGAGCAGTACTTC. As protein: CASSLSGVGEQYF.

The chain couples TRBV11-3 to TRBJ2-1; a weak D match, TRBD2 (7 bases). CDR1 is SGHNT, CDR2 YENEEA, per germline. The CDR3 extends over 19 amino acids. Deletions cut 1 base from V and 5 bases from J, with 24 bases between. CDR3 protein: CASSLGSGGGAFVDNEQFF. The CDR3 DNA follows: TGTGCCAGCAGCTTAGGCTCGGGCGGGGGCGCGTTCGTGGACAATGAGCAGTTCTTC.

Of note for this clone: One end of the junction does not line up with germline, which may come from a read error. For the CDR3, the DNA is TGCGCCAGCAGCTTGGTGACAGGGGGCACTGAAGCTCTCTTT. It yields the protein CASSLVTGGTEALF. The rearrangement joins TRBV5-1 to TRBJ1-1, with 10 bases lining up with TRBD1. Germline V lookup: CDR1 SGHRS, CDR2 YFSETQ. This CDR3 spans 14 amino acids.

The chain recombines TRBV6-5 with TRBJ2-3, with 9 bases lining up with TRBD2. The CDR3 sequence is 15 residues long. CDR1 MNHEY and CDR2 SVGAGI come from the germline V gene. J lost 2 bases, V lost 7 bases, and 7 bases had no gene match. The CDR3 loop is CASTNRGGATDTQYF. CDR3 bases: TGTGCCAGCACTAACCGCGGGGGGGCCACAGATACGCAGTATTTT.

This clone appeared a single time. V is TRBV4-1 and J is TRBJ2-5; 7 bases align to TRBD1. J was trimmed by 5 bases and V by 5 bases; bases with no gene match: 5. The CDR3 is 13 amino acids. Germline CDR1 MGHRA, CDR2 YSYEKL. The CDR3 bases are TGCGCCAGCAGCAAGGGGGCTGTTGAGACCCAGTACTTC. Amino acid sequence: CASSKGAVETQYF.

V gene TRBV27 combines with J gene TRBJ1-1; D remains unclear. The CDR3 is 12 residues long. V was shortened by 5 bases and J by 10 bases, with 14 bases between the two germline ends. Germline CDR1 and CDR2: MNHEY and SMNVEV (reference sequence). CDR3 DNA: TGTGCCAGCAGTGGAACGACTGGTGGAGCTTTCTTT. This encodes CASSGTTGGAFF.

The chain has TRBV6-6 and TRBJ1-2; the D is unclear. Germline-derived CDR1 and CDR2 are MNHNY and SVGAGI (reference sequence). Trimming took off 2 bases at V and 10 bases at J, with 8 bases between the two ends. There are 11 residues in the CDR3. The CDR3 DNA reads TGTGCCAGCAGTTACGCCGGTGTCTACACCTTC. This sequence encodes CASSYAGVYTF.

The CDR3 DNA reads TGCGCCAGCAGCCAAGTCAGCGCCGTCCTGGGCGAGCAGTACTTC. It is translated as CASSQVSAVLGEQYF. The V gene is TRBV4-1, the J gene TRBJ2-7; D unclear. CDR1 and CDR2 (germline): MGHRA, YSYEKL. The CDR3 length is 15 residues. Trimming removed 1 base at V and 6 bases at J, with 16 bases between.

This rearrangement joins TRBV6-6 to TRBJ2-5; D not certain. CDR3 length: 11 amino acids. Germline V gene sequence: CDR1 MNHNY, CDR2 SVGAGI (reference sequence). V was shortened by 5 bases and J by 4 bases, with 5 bases between the two germline ends. The DNA for the CDR3 is TGTGCCAGCAGTCCTAGAGAGACCCAGTACTTC. This sequence encodes CASSPRETQYF.